Listed below are T cell receptor beta chains from one sample, sequenced in a study of OX40 agonist ivuxolimab in advanced cancers. The repertoire was sequenced with immunoSEQ multiplex PCR; TCRdb's copy has only in-frame clones and lacks some. The table has around 67,000 clones, nearly 90% seen once. The sequenced sample was CD4+ or CD8+ T cells sorted from blood, obtained in a trial of the OX40 agonist ivuxolimab. The receptors were sampled from an adult with an advanced solid tumor such as melanoma, head and neck, liver or kidney cancer. CDR3s include the opening cysteine and the closing phenylalanine or tryptophan. A D gene is named only where the DNA matches it firmly. Where a row states a size, it is once, few, many or the class of an expanded clone; other rows omit it.

abundance | d_gene | j_gene | v_gene | CDR3aa | CDR3nt
- | - | TRBJ1-2 | TRBV6-6 | CASSGGSLYGYTF | TGTGCCAGCAGTGGGGGCAGTCTCTATGGCTACACCTTC
- | TRBD1 | TRBJ1-4 | TRBV5-5 | CASSLGSGTGGFEKLFF | TGTGCCAGCAGCTTGGGCTCGGGGACAGGGGGATTTGAAAAACTGTTTTTT
- | TRBD1 | TRBJ1-2 | TRBV30 | CAWSVGTRQGAAGYTF | TGTGCCTGGAGTGTAGGTACCCGACAGGGGGCTGCGGGCTACACCTTC
- | TRBD1 | TRBJ1-3 | TRBV5-1 | CASSSLRDRGPNTIYF | TGCGCCAGCAGCTCCTTACGTGACAGGGGTCCGAACACCATATATTTT
- | TRBD1 | TRBJ2-7 | TRBV7-2 | CASSRQGGYEQYF | TGTGCCAGCAGCCGACAGGGCGGCTACGAGCAGTACTTC
- | TRBD1 | TRBJ1-2 | TRBV19 | CASIRGGSSDPHYGYTF | TGTGCCAGTATACGAGGGGGCAGCTCTGACCCTCACTATGGCTACACCTTC
- | TRBD1 | TRBJ1-5 | TRBV7-9 | CASSPQTGSNQPQHF | TGTGCCAGCAGCCCACAGACAGGGAGCAATCAGCCCCAGCATTTT
- | - | TRBJ1-4 | TRBV7-6 | CASSFDTSNEKLFF | TGTGCCAGCAGCTTTGACACTTCTAATGAAAAACTGTTTTTT
- | TRBD1 | TRBJ2-5 | TRBV5-4 | CASSFSGTGVAETQYF | TGTGCCAGCAGCTTTTCCGGGACAGGAGTTGCAGAGACCCAGTACTTC
- | - | TRBJ1-6 | TRBV6-5 | CASSYLGGGSPLHF | TGTGCCAGCAGTTACTTGGGGGGCGGGTCACCCCTCCACTTT
once | - | TRBJ1-2 | TRBV6-5 | CASSYSSGSRNGYTF | TGTGCCAGCAGTTACTCGTCAGGGTCAAGAAATGGCTACACCTTC
- | - | TRBJ2-5 | TRBV9 | CASSVVPGRVETQYF | TGTGCCAGCAGCGTAGTACCAGGTAGAGTGGAGACCCAGTACTTC
- | - | TRBJ2-7 | TRBV5-1 | CASSLGLGEGIKQYF | TGCGCCAGCAGCTTGGGTCTCGGGGAAGGTATCAAGCAGTACTTC
- | TRBD1 | TRBJ1-5 | TRBV7-2 | CASSRDRAGQPQHF | TGTGCCAGCAGCAGAGACAGGGCGGGGCAGCCCCAGCATTTT
- | TRBD1 | TRBJ2-5 | TRBV7-2 | CASSPWTGDIETQYF | TGTGCCAGCAGCCCTTGGACAGGGGACATCGAGACCCAGTACTTC
- | - | TRBJ2-7 | TRBV5-4 | CASSLLGSPTYEQYF | TGTGCCAGCAGCTTGCTGGGGTCCCCCACCTACGAGCAGTACTTC
once | - | TRBJ1-5 | TRBV30 | CAWSVQKGQPQHF | TGTGCCTGGAGTGTACAAAAAGGTCAGCCCCAGCATTTT
once | - | TRBJ2-2 | TRBV7-9 | CASSPRGATDTGELFF | TGTGCCAGCAGCCCTAGGGGGGCCACGGACACCGGGGAGCTGTTTTTT
- | TRBD1 | TRBJ2-5 | TRBV5-4 | CASSLAGQGAGEQYF | TGTGCCAGCAGCTTGGCTGGACAGGGGGCGGGTGAGCAGTACTTC
few | - | TRBJ2-5 | TRBV18 | CASSPRELAQVETQYF | TGTGCCAGCTCACCACGTGAACTGGCGCAGGTAGAGACCCAGTACTTC
- | - | TRBJ2-3 | TRBV6-6 | CASRTESTDTQYF | TGTGCCAGCAGAACAGAGTCCACAGATACGCAGTATTTT
- | TRBD1 | TRBJ1-5 | TRBV19 | CASSKGQVSNQPQHF | TGTGCCAGTAGTAAGGGACAGGTTAGCAATCAGCCCCAGCATTTT
once | - | TRBJ2-7 | TRBV6-5 | CASSTGGPASEQYF | TGTGCCAGCAGTACTGGCGGGCCCGCAAGCGAGCAGTACTTC
- | - | TRBJ2-2 | TRBV11-2 | CASSLLQGRDTGELFF | TGTGCCAGCAGCTTATTACAGGGACGGGACACCGGGGAGCTGTTTTTT
- | - | TRBJ2-1 | TRBV30 | CAWSPLRASYNEQFF | TGTGCCTGGAGTCCGCTCAGGGCCTCCTACAATGAGCAGTTCTTC